The 21 T cell receptor beta chains presented below share a single source sample, sequenced in a study of T cell responses to AZD1222 COVID-19 vaccine (dated by TCRdb to the early 2020s). The receptor library was made with the immunoSEQ multiplex PCR assay. This is the immuneACCESS table as TCRdb keeps it, with only in-frame sequences that have V and J called. A part of the clones is gone; compared with another copy, unresolved V genes explain less than half, and the rest is unexplained. A total of some 110,000 clones appear in this sample, about 89% of them only once. The ten largest make up around 20% of the sample. Interpreted using the paper, the time point label stands for: baseline before first vaccination. The sample in question was peripheral blood, obtained on day 0 of AZD1222 vaccination. These receptors came from an adult in good health.

The chain has TRBV29-1 and TRBJ2-7; D might be TRBD1 (5 bases). Trimming removed 0 bases at V and 5 bases at J, with 11 bases between. CDR3 size: 13 residues. CDR1 is SQVTM and CDR2 is ANQGSEA in the germline V gene. The CDR3 here is CSVEDREWNEQYF. The CDR3 DNA follows: TGCAGCGTTGAAGACAGGGAATGGAACGAGCAGTACTTC.

V is TRBV12-3 or TRBV12-4 and J is TRBJ1-1; D is unclear. The CDR3 has 11 amino acids. Deletions cut 2 bases from V and 6 bases from J, with 4 bases between. The CDR3 spells CASSLRSEAFF. The CDR3 DNA sequence: TGTGCCAGCAGTTTAAGGTCTGAAGCTTTCTTT.

The rearrangement joins TRBV3-1 (or the pseudogene TRBV3-2) to TRBJ2-2; weak D call: TRBD2 (6 bases). The CDR3 loop spans 14 amino acids. V was shortened by 5 bases and J by 0 bases, with 7 bases between the two germline ends. The V gene's germline CDR1 is LGHDT and CDR2 YNNKEL (reference sequence). CDR3 protein: CASSGGTNTGELFF. The CDR3 DNA reads TGTGCCAGCAGCGGGGGGACGAACACCGGGGAGCTGTTTTTT.

CDR3 nucleotide sequence: TGTGCCAGCAGCCAACCCGACAAAGACAGGAGAAACTATGGCTACACCTTC. It translates to CASSQPDKDRRNYGYTF. This rearrangement joins TRBV7-9 to TRBJ1-2, with D possibly matching TRBD1 (6 bases). Trimming pared 5 bases from V and 2 bases from J, leaving 21 bases between. Germline assignment: CDR1 SEHNR and CDR2 FQNEAQ (reference sequence). This CDR3 has 17 residues.

The chain couples TRBV20-1 to TRBJ1-3; D remains unclear. Per germline, CDR1 DFQATT and CDR2 SNEGSKA (reference sequence). V lost 3 bases, J lost 4 bases, and 13 bases lay in between. The CDR3 runs 14 residues. CDR3 loop: CSASHPVSGNTIYF. The CDR3 DNA reads as TGCAGTGCTAGTCACCCAGTCTCGGGAAACACCATATATTTT.

For this clone: The sample has other DNA sequences that encode this CDR3 too. The chain joins TRBV7-6 to TRBJ2-2; 8 positions match TRBD1. Germline V CDR1 and CDR2: SGHVS, FNYEAQ. The CDR3 has 15 residues. J lost 6 bases, V lost 5 bases, and 8 bases had no gene match. CDR3 amino acids: CASSLGQGGPGELFF. CDR3 bases: TGTGCCAGCAGCCTTGGACAGGGAGGTCCCGGGGAGCTGTTTTTT.

The chain combines TRBV13 with TRBJ2-1; 10 bases map to TRBD1. Germline CDR1 is PRHDT and CDR2 is FYEKMQ (reference sequence). The junction had 7 bases not matched to a gene; V was cut back by 2 bases and J by 0 bases. The CDR3 runs to 18 residues. The CDR3 sequence: CASSLKRQGALSYNEQFF. The CDR3 nucleotides read TGTGCCAGCAGCTTAAAACGACAGGGGGCCCTCTCCTACAATGAGCAGTTCTTC.

This clone was observed a single time. V usage is TRBV3-1 (or the pseudogene TRBV3-2) and J usage is TRBJ2-6, with a possible D match to TRBD1 (5 bases). Germline CDR1 reads LGHDT; CDR2 reads YNNKEL (reference sequence). Trimming shortened V by 6 bases and J by 1 base, and 7 bases separated the two germline ends. CDR3 size: 14 residues. CDR3 nucleotides: TGTGCCAGCAGGCACAGGTCTGGGGCCAACGTCCTGACTTTC. Protein product: CASRHRSGANVLTF.

This chain uses TRBV27 with TRBJ1-1, with D perhaps TRBD1 (5 bases). The CDR3 totals 15 residues. CDR1 is MNHEY and CDR2 is SMNVEV in the germline V gene (reference sequence). V was pared by 2 bases and J by 0 bases, with 10 bases between. In nucleotides, the CDR3 is TGTGCCAGCAGTTTACAGGGAGGGATGAACACTGAAGCTTTCTTT. Its translation: CASSLQGGMNTEAFF.

The chain links TRBV5-1 to TRBJ2-5; 14 bases map to TRBD2. The CDR3 covers 16 residues. After removal of 4 bases from V and 2 bases from J, the junction contained 4 bases not matched to a gene. CDR1 is SGHRS, CDR2 YFSETQ, per germline. The CDR3, as DNA: TGCGCCAGCAGCGCCGGGACTAGCGGGGGACAAGAGACCCAGTACTTC. Translated, it gives CASSAGTSGGQETQYF.

The V and J genes are TRBV6-5 and TRBJ1-2, with 7 bases matching TRBD1. CDR1 and CDR2 from the germline V gene are MNHEY and SVGAGI. The junction had 5 bases not matched to a gene; V was cut back by 8 bases and J by 2 bases. The CDR3 is 13 amino acids. This CDR3 is CASGEGQNYGYTF. The CDR3 DNA is TGTGCCAGCGGAGAGGGACAGAACTATGGCTACACCTTC.

The genes are TRBV14 and TRBJ2-7; TRBD1 is a possible D gene (5 bases). Germline V gene sequence: CDR1 SGHDN, CDR2 FVKESK. CDR3 size: 17 residues. The germline V and J ends were trimmed by 0 bases and 0 bases, with 15 bases remaining between them. The CDR3 nucleotides are TGTGCCAGCAGCCAAGATATTTCCAGGGAAAGCTCCTACGAGCAGTACTTC. Residues: CASSQDISRESSYEQYF.

The chain couples TRBV19 to TRBJ1-2; D gene ambiguous. This CDR3 spans 15 amino acids. With 1 base removed from V and 8 bases from J, the gap between germline ends came to 17 bases. Germline CDR1 reads LNHDA; CDR2 reads SQIVND (reference sequence). This CDR3 reads CASSIGVRAAVGYTF. The CDR3 DNA follows: TGTGCCAGTAGTATAGGTGTGAGGGCAGCGGTCGGCTACACCTTC.

The chain joins TRBV7-2 to TRBJ2-2; D might be TRBD1 or TRBD2, each matching 5 bases. Trimming removed 2 bases from V and 7 bases from J, with 14 bases in between. The CDR3 is made up of 15 amino acids. Germline CDR1 SGHTA, CDR2 FQGNSA. The CDR3 region is CTSSLLWGSSGELFF. In DNA, the CDR3 is TGTACCAGCAGCTTACTGTGGGGGTCTAGCGGGGAGCTGTTTTTT.

This chain connects TRBV19 to TRBJ1-5; D is undetermined. With 2 bases removed from V and 2 bases from J, the gap between germline ends came to 7 bases. Per the germline V gene, CDR1 is LNHDA and CDR2 is SQIVND (reference sequence). The CDR3 is 14 amino acids. The CDR3 nucleotides are TGTGCCAGTAGTATAATACAAGGCAATCAGCCCCAGCATTTT. Its translation: CASSIIQGNQPQHF.

The rearrangement links TRBV19 to TRBJ1-4; 7 bases are shared with TRBD1. CDR3 length equals 15 residues. Losses at the gene ends were 5 bases for V and 4 bases for J; bases not matched to a gene: 7. The V gene's germline CDR1 is LNHDA and CDR2 SQIVND (reference sequence). The chain's CDR3 is CASSPQGNGNEKLFF. The CDR3 nucleotides read TGTGCCAGTAGTCCACAGGGGAATGGTAATGAAAAACTGTTTTTT.

This clone was observed once. The final CDR3 position lacks the conserved phenylalanine or tryptophan, pointing to a likely read error. The chain is built from TRBV7-2 and TRBJ1-6; D is possibly TRBD1 (5 bases). Per germline, CDR1 SGHTA and CDR2 FQGNSA. This CDR3 spans 15 amino acids. The CDR3 DNA follows: TGTGCCAGCAGCCTAGCCCGCGGACACAATTCACCCCTCCACCTT. This translates into CASSLARGHNSPLHL.

The J gene is TRBJ2-5, the V gene TRBV3-1 (or the pseudogene TRBV3-2); no reliable D call. The CDR3 sequence is 16 residues long. V lost 0 bases and J 7 bases, leaving 18 bases between the germline ends. From germline, CDR1 is LGHDT and CDR2 YNNKEL (reference sequence). CDR3: CASSQDRRVGFGTQYF. CDR3 bases: TGTGCCAGCAGCCAAGATAGGAGAGTGGGGTTTGGGACCCAGTACTTC.

V usage is TRBV5-1 and J usage is TRBJ2-2, with D perhaps TRBD1 (6 bases). This CDR3 comprises 15 residues. The germline V gene encodes CDR1 SGHRS and CDR2 YFSETQ. V gave up 0 bases and J gave up 4 bases, with 10 bases separating them. CDR3 nucleotides: TGCGCCAGCAGCTTGGCGCAGGGGAGCACCGGGGAGCTGTTTTTT. Its translation: CASSLAQGSTGELFF.

With regard to this clone: The same CDR3 is also encoded by other DNA sequences in this sample. The chain recombines TRBV19 with TRBJ1-5, with D uncertain. The V end was cut by 3 bases, the J end by 0 bases, with 6 bases between. The CDR3 extends over 14 amino acids. The germline gives CDR1 LNHDA, CDR2 SQIVND (reference sequence). CDR3 nucleotides: TGTGCCAGTAGTATCGGACCTAGCAATCAGCCCCAGCATTTT. It codes for CASSIGPSNQPQHF. Full variable domain (missing parts from reference TRBV19 and TRBJ1-5): DGGITQSPKYLFRKEGQNVTLSCEQNLNHDAMYWYRQDPGQGLRLIYYSQIVNDFQKGDIAEGYSVSREKKESFPLTVTSAQKNPTAFYLCASSIGPSNQPQHFGDGTRLSIL.

This clone was seen just once. The CDR3 reads CASSSGQGENTEAFF. CDR3 bases: TGTGCCAGCAGCTCGGGACAGGGGGAGAACACTGAAGCTTTCTTT. The V and J genes are TRBV5-8 and TRBJ1-1; 11 nucleotides match TRBD1. Germline V gives CDR1 SGHTS, CDR2 YDEGEE. The V segment lost 3 bases and the J segment 1 base; nucleotides outside the gene matches: 2. CDR3 size: 15 residues.